This T cell receptor (beta chain) was recovered during a study of blood T cell repertoires in COVID-19. J gave up 7 bases and V 0 bases, and 5 bases lay outside the gene matches. In germline, CDR1 is SGHNT, CDR2 YYREEE (reference sequence). The CDR3 covers 14 residues. Method: immunoSEQ multiplex PCR; TCRdb's copy keeps in-frame clones and lacks some. The data contain about 180,000 clones, around 89% of them singletons. This clonotype was sampled from a man aged 18 to 30 who had recovered from COVID-19. The J gene is TRBJ2-3, the V gene TRBV5-4; 7 nucleotides agree with TRBD2. The sequencing sample was made of peripheral blood. Written as DNA, the CDR3 is TGTGCCAGCAGCTTGGTGGGAGGGCGGAATACGCAGTATTTT. It is translated as CASSLVGGRNTQYF.